Shown below are 22 T cell receptor beta chains from a single sample sequenced in a study of CD8+CD57+ T cells in acquired aplastic anemia. Genomic DNA, serving as template, underwent TCR beta VDJ and CDR3 profiling. TCRdb called the reads again in MiXCR, with one record for every CDR3 protein. The top ten clones hold around 7.6% of a sample with some 290,000 distinct CDR3 sequences, around 60% of them seen once. Sequences were obtained from sorted CD4+, CD8+, or CD8+CD57+ T cells (not recorded which) from PBMCs. These receptors were collected from a human donor with severe aplastic anemia or a healthy control (not recorded which).

This rearrangement joins TRBV6-1 to TRBJ1-1; D is unresolved. V lost 6 bases and J 4 bases, leaving 15 bases between the germline ends. The CDR3 loop spans 14 amino acids. Germline assignment: CDR1 MNHNS and CDR2 SASEGT. The CDR3 DNA is TGTGCCAGCAGCAGGCTAGCCTCGGGCACTGAAGCTTTCTTT. Its protein product is CASSRLASGTEAFF.

The chain links TRBV9 to TRBJ1-4, with TRBD1 as a possible D gene (6 bases). CDR3 length: 16 residues. CDR1 is SGDLS, CDR2 YYNGEE, per germline. V was clipped by 4 bases and J by 7 bases, with 20 bases between them. The CDR3 here is CASSPSGGGMVEKLFF. The CDR3 coding sequence is TGTGCCAGCAGCCCCAGTGGGGGGGGCATGGTTGAAAAACTGTTTTTT.

This chain connects TRBV6-2 or TRBV6-3 to TRBJ1-2; a weak D match, TRBD1 (6 bases). Trimming pared 2 bases from V and 2 bases from J, leaving 15 bases between. The CDR3 spans 16 residues. Germline-derived CDR1 and CDR2 are MNHEY and SVGEGT. As DNA, the CDR3 is TGTGCCAGCAGTTACGGTTGGATAACAGGGAACTATGGCTACACCTTC. Amino acid sequence: CASSYGWITGNYGYTF.

DNA of the CDR3: TGTGCCAGCAGCTTATACAGGGGGAACTTGGAGACCCAGTACTTC. It codes for CASSLYRGNLETQYF. The chain combines TRBV7-6 with TRBJ2-5, with TRBD1 identical over 8 bases. Germline-derived CDR1 and CDR2 are SGHVS and FNYEAQ. The V gene end was trimmed by 2 bases and the J gene end by 5 bases; junction bases not matched to a gene: 7. The CDR3 is 15 amino acids.

The V and J genes are TRBV19 and TRBJ1-2, with D unresolved. The germline V gene has CDR1 LNHDA and CDR2 SQIVND (reference sequence). The V and J ends lost 4 bases and 6 bases respectively, with 18 bases between them. The CDR3 contains 15 residues. DNA for the CDR3: TGTGCCAGTAGTAGGGGAGATGTGGCGAGCGATGGCTACACCTTC. Protein sequence: CASSRGDVASDGYTF. Supplemented by reference TRBV19 and TRBJ1-2, the full variable domain reads DGGITQSPKYLFRKEGQNVTLSCEQNLNHDAMYWYRQDPGQGLRLIYYSQIVNDFQKGDIAEGYSVSREKKESFPLTVTSAQKNPTAFYLCASSRGDVASDGYTFGSGTRLTVV.

This clonotype was seen repeatedly, ten times or more. The chain couples TRBV5-1 to TRBJ2-3, with D uncertain. CDR1 SGHRS and CDR2 YFSETQ come from the germline V gene. The CDR3 is made up of 15 amino acids. V was shortened by 0 bases and J by 0 bases, with 8 bases between the two germline ends. The CDR3 region is CASSLAPPSTDTQYF. CDR3 DNA sequence: TGCGCCAGCAGCTTGGCCCCCCCAAGCACAGATACGCAGTATTTT.

J is TRBJ1-6 and V is TRBV7-2; D may be TRBD1 (6 bases). Germline CDR1 is SGHTA and CDR2 is FQGNSA. This CDR3 is 16 amino acids long. V lost 7 bases and J 7 bases, leaving 20 bases between the germline ends. CDR3 bases: TGTGCCAGCACCCCGCAGGCAGGGGTGGGCAATTCACCCCTCCACTTT. Its translation is CASTPQAGVGNSPLHF.

The chain employs TRBV2 and TRBJ2-7; D unresolved. Trimming took 0 bases from V and 4 from J, leaving 7 bases between them. Germline V gene lookup returns CDR1 SNHLY and CDR2 FYNNEI. The CDR3 has 13 amino acids. The CDR3: CASSEAWAYEQYF. The CDR3 bases are TGTGCCAGCAGTGAAGCGTGGGCTTACGAGCAGTACTTC.

Worth noting for this clonotype: This CDR3 fails to terminate in the conserved phenylalanine or tryptophan, so it likely reflects a read error. The chain joins TRBV24-1 to TRBJ2-3; no definite D call. Germline CDR1 reads KGHDR; CDR2 reads SFDVKD. CDR3 size: 12 residues. V lost 6 bases and J lost 2, with 5 bases in between. The CDR3 nucleotides are TGTGCCACCAGTTCGGCCACAGATACGCAGTATCTT. As protein: CATSSATDTQYL.

This chain joins TRBV7-8 and TRBJ2-2; 12 bases fit TRBD2. CDR3 length: 17 amino acids. From germline, CDR1 is SGHVS and CDR2 FQNEAQ. Trimming cost V 3 bases and J 5 bases; bases outside gene matches: 7. The CDR3 nucleotides are TGTGCCAGCAGCTTCCGGACTAGCGGGGCGATAACCGGGGAGCTGTTTTTT. This gives the protein CASSFRTSGAITGELFF.

This chain uses TRBV5-1 with TRBJ2-5, with a tentative D call TRBD2 (5 bases). V was cut by 0 bases and J by 9 bases, with 21 bases left in between. The CDR3 has 16 amino acids. Germline values: CDR1 SGHRS, CDR2 YFSETQ. The CDR3 sequence: CASSLDPRGGEQPQYF. The CDR3 nucleotides are TGCGCCAGCAGCTTGGACCCCCGGGGTGGGGAACAGCCCCAGTACTTC.

Ten or more counts support this clonotype. The rearrangement links TRBV20-1 to TRBJ1-5; weak D call: TRBD1 (5 bases). Deletions cut 6 bases from V and 5 bases from J, with 20 bases between. Germline CDR1 DFQATT, CDR2 SNEGSKA (reference sequence). The CDR3 runs to 15 residues. CDR3 sequence: CSATPSGRTYQPQHF. CDR3 DNA sequence: TGCAGTGCAACTCCCTCAGGGAGAACATATCAGCCCCAGCATTTT.

The sample holds many counts of this clonotype. The gene calls are TRBV28 and TRBJ2-7, with 10 bases matching TRBD1. The CDR3 contains 16 residues. CDR1 MDHEN and CDR2 SYDVKM come from the germline V gene. V shed 6 bases, J shed 3 bases, and the junction held 11 bases outside the gene matches. The CDR3 DNA reads TGTGCCAGCAGATCAGCTTGGGACAGGGGCAACTACGAGCAGTACTTC. Its protein is CASRSAWDRGNYEQYF.

The chain uses TRBV6-5 and TRBJ2-1; D assignment may be TRBD1 or TRBD2 (6 bases each). Germline loops: CDR1 MNHEY, CDR2 SVGAGI. The length of the CDR3 is 14 residues. V lost 0 bases to trimming and J lost 6 bases, with 9 bases between them. This chain's CDR3 is CASSYSGGGNEQFF. As DNA, the CDR3 is TGTGCCAGCAGTTACTCAGGGGGAGGCAATGAGCAGTTCTTC.

This clonotype was recorded only once. A read error may produce the germline difference seen at one junction end. The rearrangement links TRBV7-9 to TRBJ1-5; 7 bases agree with TRBD1. CDR3 length: 16 amino acids. Germline V gene lookup returns CDR1 SEHNR and CDR2 FQNEAQ (reference sequence). The CDR3 region is CASSLGGGQTNQPRHF. CDR3 DNA: TGTGCCAGCAGCTTGGGGGGGGGACAGACCAATCAGCCCCGGCATTTT.

A few counts support this clonotype. This chain uses TRBV20-1 with TRBJ2-7, with 8 bases identical to TRBD1. Trimming cost V 5 bases and J 9 bases; bases outside gene matches: 6. Germline V gene sequence: CDR1 DFQATT, CDR2 SNEGSKA (reference sequence). This CDR3 spans 11 amino acids. In DNA, the CDR3 is TGCAGTGCTGGCTCCGGGACAGGGCAGTACTTC. Translating gives CSAGSGTGQYF.

The rearrangement links TRBV5-4 to TRBJ2-1, with TRBD2 as a possible D gene (6 bases). The germline V gene has CDR1 SGHNT and CDR2 YYREEE (reference sequence). This CDR3 region has 15 residues. V dropped 4 bases and J dropped 2 bases, with 13 bases sitting between them. CDR3 coding DNA: TGTGCCAGCAGCCAAGAAGCTAGCGCCTACAATGAGCAGTTCTTC. Translating gives CASSQEASAYNEQFF.

The CDR3 bases are TGTGCCAGCAGTGAACAGGGGAACACTGAGCAGTTCTTC. It is translated as CASSEQGNTEQFF. V is TRBV7-3 and J is TRBJ2-1, with TRBD1 matching 7 bases. From germline, CDR1 is SGHTA and CDR2 FQGTGA. This CDR3 is 13 amino acids long. The V segment lost 6 bases and the J segment 9 bases; nucleotides outside the gene matches: 8. The complete variable domain, with remaining parts taken from reference TRBV7-3 and TRBJ2-1, reads GAGVSQTPSNKVTEKGKYVELRCDPISGHTALYWYRQSLGQGPEFLIYFQGTGAADDSGLPNDRFFAVRPEGSVSTLKIQRTERGDSAVYLCASSEQGNTEQFFGPGTRLTVL.

The genes are TRBV6-1 and TRBJ1-1; 7 bases align to TRBD1. CDR3 length equals 13 residues. The germline CDR1 and CDR2 sequences are MNHNS and SASEGT. V shed 8 bases, J shed 11 bases, and the junction held 14 bases outside the gene matches. This CDR3 reads CASWKGAGAGAFF. For the CDR3, the DNA is TGTGCCAGCTGGAAGGGGGCAGGAGCGGGCGCTTTCTTT.

V is TRBV10-1 and J is TRBJ1-4, with D maybe TRBD1 (6 bases). The CDR3 length is 15 residues. The V gene lost 4 bases and the J gene lost 7 bases, with 16 bases spanning the gap. Per the germline V gene, CDR1 is WNHNN and CDR2 is SYGVQD (reference sequence). The CDR3 reads CASSVYRAGGEKLFF. In nucleotides, the CDR3 is TGCGCCAGCAGTGTCTACAGGGCCGGAGGTGAAAAACTGTTTTTT.

In its sample, this clonotype was seen a few times. The chain links TRBV11-3 to TRBJ2-7, with D perhaps matching TRBD1 (7 bases). This CDR3 has 16 amino acids. In germline, CDR1 is SGHNT, CDR2 YENEEA. Trimming removed 0 bases from V and 2 bases from J, with 14 bases in between. CDR3 in amino acids: CASSLDLAGGTYEQYF. CDR3 in DNA: TGTGCCAGCAGCTTAGATCTAGCAGGGGGGACCTACGAGCAGTACTTC. The variable domain in full, with the rest retrieved from reference TRBV11-3 and TRBJ2-7, is EAGVVQSPRYKIIEKKQPVAFWCNPISGHNTLYWYLQNLGQGPELLIRYENEEAVDDSQLPKDRFSAERLKGVDSTLKIQPAELGDSAVYLCASSLDLAGGTYEQYFGPGTRLTVT.

This CDR3 is CSASGASSYEQYF. The CDR3 region has the DNA TGCAGTGCTAGCGGGGCAAGCTCCTACGAGCAGTACTTC. The rearrangement joins TRBV20-1 to TRBJ2-7; the D gene could be TRBD1 or TRBD2 (5 bases each). The CDR3 sequence is 13 residues long. Germline CDR1 reads DFQATT; CDR2 reads SNEGSKA (reference sequence). The V end was cut by 3 bases, the J end by 0 bases, with 9 bases between.